Given below is one T cell receptor (beta chain) in context. The data derive from a study of blood T cells in healthy people across ages. Through a sample-barcoded 5' primer and a J-beta primer mix, a second PCR was run for roughly 6 to 12 cycles. TCRdb re-called the 5' RACE reads with MiXCR, one entry per CDR3 protein. The sample carries approximately 690,000 distinct CDR3 sequences, about 54% recorded once. The length of the CDR3 is 15 residues. In germline, CDR1 is MGHRA, CDR2 YSYEKL. Trimming pared 0 bases from V and 2 bases from J, leaving 11 bases between. The source of this sequence is a man aged 55 to 70 in good health. Material: blood. The chain uses TRBV4-1 and TRBJ2-7, with a tentative D call TRBD2 (6 bases). The CDR3 bases are TGCGCCAGCAGCCAAGATTGGCCGGGGGCCTACGAGCAGTACTTC. Translating it yields CASSQDWPGAYEQYF.